Given below is one T cell receptor beta chain in context. This sample is part of a study of blood T cell repertoires in COVID-19. Whole-study context: Acute-phase and convalescent COVID-19 samples originated in the United States, Italy and Spain.

Self-reported history from a screening survey and questionnaire set each donor's cohort. In the original analysis: The authors estimated nucleated cell counts from reference gene primer amplification. Using immunoSEQ multiplex PCR, the repertoire was profiled, and TCRdb retains in-frame clones only, with some absent. The V and J calls and clone size are taken from that table; D and trimming were inferred from the DNA. The sample yields about 82,000 clones, around 89% seen once. The CDR3 runs 15 residues. J gave up 3 bases and V 1 base, and 4 bases lay outside the gene matches. Germline CDR1 SQVTM, CDR2 ANQGSEA.

The TCR comes from a woman in her forties or fifties with acute COVID-19. This chain uses TRBV29-1 with TRBJ2-1; 9 nucleotides align to TRBD2. Sequences were obtained from PBMCs or T cells enriched from blood (not recorded which). CDR3 amino acids: CSVEVAGGYYNEQFF. In DNA form, the CDR3 reads TGCAGCGTTGAAGTGGCGGGAGGGTACTACAATGAGCAGTTCTTC.